This T cell receptor (beta chain) was obtained from a study of CD8 T cells in ankylosing spondylitis (dated by TCRdb to the late 2010s). As for the study more broadly: The study set out to find disease-linked TCR variants by profiling T cell receptor beta repertoires in ankylosing spondylitis patients and healthy donors. In total, the full study cohort was made up of 95 to 110 healthy donors and 25 to 30 ankylosing spondylitis patients. Peripheral blood was sampled, and synovial fluid was also collected from ankylosing spondylitis patients.

This clonotype was detected many times. There is no known antigen for this receptor. No much larger clone is present one base from it, and per-base qualities are unavailable. What the authors observed across the whole study: Blood from ankylosing spondylitis patients appeared to be characterized by a TCR beta motif made up of several highly homologous amino acid variants. The disease-linked clones showed a CD8+ phenotype and occurred at relatively low frequencies in peripheral blood. The disease-linked clones were reported to be significantly enriched in matched synovial fluid samples from ankylosing spondylitis patients. Some motif variants had previously been reported in the synovial fluid and blood of reactive arthritis patients, which suggests shared mechanisms of disease initiation.

Deletion took 6 bases off V and 9 bases off J, with a span of 8 bases between the germline ends. In the germline V gene, CDR1 corresponds to ENHRY and CDR2 to SYGVKD. The CDR3 holds 11 amino acids from the cysteine to the phenylalanine. Only CDR3 DNA is held: 33 bases, read in frame from base 1. Sequenced using an Illumina HiSeq 2500. Quantitative 5'-RACE with molecular barcodes was used to prepare TCR beta libraries. Turning to the authors' computational methods: Disease-linked TCR variants were identified with a new computational method built on a probabilistic model of VDJ rearrangement. Using fastp at Q25 and MiXCR, TCRdb reprocessed the public reads and kept productive beta chains. One record per CDR3 amino acid sequence lists the most common genes and DNA. TCRdb, not the original authors, processed these V and J calls. This sample gives 500,000 to 650,000 distinct CDR3 sequences in total; approximately 5.3% of them show up just once. 3% to 4.5% of the sample belongs to the ten largest clones.

In this chain, TRBV10-3 is recombined with TRBJ2-2, with the D gene not confidently named. The sequence derives from a male donor with ankylosing spondylitis. Sequencing was done on a sample of blood, either unsorted or a sorted T cell fraction (not recorded which). The nucleotide sequence is given as TGTGCCATCAGGGCAGCGAGGGAGCTGTTTTTT. This yields the protein CAIRAARELFF.